What follows are 27 T cell receptor beta chains derived from one specimen sequenced in a study of blood T cell repertoires in COVID-19. The repertoire was sequenced with immunoSEQ multiplex PCR; TCRdb's copy has only in-frame clones and lacks some. The top ten hold approximately 26% of the sample, which has 170,000 or so clones, over 75% seen once. Sequenced material: peripheral blood. The receptors were sampled from an older woman with acute or convalescent COVID-19.

This clone was found a few times. This chain joins TRBV7-2 and TRBJ2-1; D unresolved. The CDR3 covers 11 residues. V was cut by 2 bases and J by 10 bases, with 6 bases left in between. Germline CDR1 reads SGHTA; CDR2 reads FQGNSA. Here the CDR3 DNA reads TGTGCCAGCAGCTTACGGTCCGAGCAGTTCTTC. It is translated as CASSLRSEQFF. The variable domain in full, with the rest retrieved from reference TRBV7-2 and TRBJ2-1, is GAGVSQSPSNKVTEKGKDVELRCDPISGHTALYWYRQSLGQGLEFLIYFQGNSAPDKSGLPSDRFSAERTGGSVSTLTIQRTQQEDSAVYLCASSLRSEQFFGPGTRLTVL.

This rearrangement joins TRBV5-6 to TRBJ1-3; 7 bases line up with TRBD1. The CDR3 is 15 amino acids. In germline, CDR1 is SGHDT, CDR2 YYEEEE. The J segment lost 2 bases and the V segment lost 2 bases, leaving 4 bases of the junction unmatched. The CDR3: CASSFNRGTGNTIYF. Here the CDR3 DNA reads TGTGCCAGCAGCTTCAACAGGGGTACTGGAAACACCATATATTTT.

The chain couples TRBV24-1 to TRBJ2-7; 7 nucleotides match TRBD2. The CDR3 loop spans 13 amino acids. V shed 5 bases and J 5 bases; nucleotides not matched to a gene: 5. The V gene's germline CDR1 is KGHDR and CDR2 SFDVKD. Here the CDR3 reads CATSGLARDEQYF. The CDR3 nucleotides are TGTGCCACCAGTGGACTAGCTCGGGACGAGCAGTACTTC.

The rearrangement joins TRBV6-6 to TRBJ1-5; 7 bases align to TRBD1. From germline, CDR1 is MNHNY and CDR2 SVGAGI (reference sequence). The CDR3 covers 16 residues. V lost 6 bases and J lost 6; bases outside the gene matches: 14. The CDR3 sequence: CASSHQGVSGSQPQHF. For the CDR3, the DNA is TGTGCCAGCAGCCACCAGGGGGTGTCGGGCAGTCAGCCCCAGCATTTT.

This clone was picked up one time. The chain combines TRBV5-1 with TRBJ1-1; perhaps TRBD1 as D (6 bases). This CDR3 is 13 amino acids long. V dropped 4 bases and J dropped 9 bases, with 16 bases sitting between them. The germline gives CDR1 SGHRS, CDR2 YFSETQ. DNA for the CDR3: TGCGCCAGCAGCCCTAACAGGGAATGGCAAGCTTTCTTT. Encoded protein: CASSPNREWQAFF.

J is TRBJ2-1 and V is TRBV24-1, with D uncertain. V was trimmed by 11 bases and J by 15 bases, leaving 19 bases between them. The length of the CDR3 is 11 residues. Germline V CDR1 and CDR2: KGHDR, SFDVKD. In nucleotides, the CDR3 is TGTGCCAGTACGGATGGTCGGGTTTTGTTCTTC. Its translation: CASTDGRVLFF.

This clone was picked up one time. This sequence joins TRBV9 and TRBJ2-2; 7 nucleotides agree with TRBD2. V gave up 2 bases and J gave up 0 bases; unmatched junction bases: 10. The germline V gene encodes CDR1 SGDLS and CDR2 YYNGEE. This CDR3 has 18 amino acids. DNA of the CDR3: TGTGCCAGCAGCGTCTCGACGACTAGCTTGACGAACACCGGGGAGCTGTTTTTT. Encoded protein: CASSVSTTSLTNTGELFF.

This clone was found once. The chain links TRBV12-5 to TRBJ2-7; TRBD1 matches 9 bases. The CDR3 is 16 residues long. With 6 bases clipped from V and 7 bases from J, the junction kept 16 bases outside the gene matches. Germline lookup yields CDR1 LGHNT and CDR2 FRNRAP. CDR3 amino acids: CASGLTYRDRVGEQYF. CDR3 in DNA: TGTGCTAGTGGCCTAACCTACCGGGACAGGGTAGGAGAGCAGTACTTC.

V usage is TRBV5-1 and J usage is TRBJ2-6; 8 nucleotides match TRBD1. CDR3 size: 18 residues. Germline-derived CDR1 and CDR2 are SGHRS and YFSETQ. V shed 0 bases and J 1 base; nucleotides not matched to a gene: 6. CDR3 nucleotides: TGCGCCAGCAGCTTGGGACAGGGGCTGATGTCTGGGGCCAACGTCCTGACTTTC. It translates to CASSLGQGLMSGANVLTF.

This chain links TRBV5-1 with TRBJ2-7; D may be TRBD2 (5 bases). Germline values: CDR1 SGHRS, CDR2 YFSETQ. The CDR3 loop spans 14 amino acids. V gave up 2 bases and J gave up 0 bases, with 9 bases separating them. The DNA of the CDR3 is TGCGCCAGCAGCTTTAGCGCCAGCTCCTACGAGCAGTACTTC. Its protein product is CASSFSASSYEQYF.

The chain employs TRBV5-1 and TRBJ2-3; 15 bases are shared with TRBD2. The germline V gene has CDR1 SGHRS and CDR2 YFSETQ. V shed 4 bases, J shed 6 bases, and the junction held 9 bases outside the gene matches. There are 17 residues in the CDR3. CDR3 coding DNA: TGCGCCAGCAGCGGAGGACTAGCGGGAGGGAAGACGGATACGCAGTATTTT. It is translated as CASSGGLAGGKTDTQYF.

The J gene is TRBJ2-1, the V gene TRBV24-1; D gene unclear. The CDR3 consists of 12 residues. From germline, CDR1 is KGHDR and CDR2 SFDVKD. V lost 4 bases, J lost 6 bases, and 6 bases lay in between. This CDR3 reads CATSEESNEQFF. DNA for the CDR3: TGTGCCACCAGTGAGGAGTCCAATGAGCAGTTCTTC.

The rearrangement links TRBV12-3 or TRBV12-4 to TRBJ1-1; no definite D call. V was clipped by 6 bases and J by 4 bases, with 6 bases between them. The CDR3 runs to 11 residues. CDR3 loop: CASRALTEAFF. The CDR3 DNA reads TGTGCCAGCAGAGCCCTCACTGAAGCTTTCTTT.

The rearrangement links TRBV2 to TRBJ1-6, with D tentatively TRBD1 (5 bases). The V gene lost 7 bases and the J gene lost 6 bases, with 10 bases spanning the gap. Germline V lookup: CDR1 SNHLY, CDR2 FYNNEI. This CDR3 region has 13 residues. The CDR3 region has the DNA TGTGCCAGCACGCAGGGCTTTAATTCACCCCTCCACTTT. It is translated as CASTQGFNSPLHF.

This chain connects TRBV3-1 (or the pseudogene TRBV3-2) to TRBJ1-5; D unclear. Looked up from germline, CDR1 is LGHDT and CDR2 is YNNKEL (reference sequence). The germline V and J ends were trimmed by 1 base and 5 bases, with 6 bases remaining between them. The CDR3 length is 13 residues. CDR3 sequence (DNA): TGTGCCAGCAGCCAAGGGCCATATCAGCCCCAGCATTTT. The encoded protein is CASSQGPYQPQHF.

V gene TRBV29-1 combines with J gene TRBJ2-5, with a possible D match to TRBD1 (7 bases). Trimming removed 2 bases from V and 2 bases from J, with 12 bases in between. This CDR3 has 14 residues. Germline lookup yields CDR1 SQVTM and CDR2 ANQGSEA. The CDR3 protein is CSVERRDRQETQYF. As DNA, the CDR3 is TGCAGCGTTGAACGGCGGGACAGACAAGAGACCCAGTACTTC.

The V and J genes are TRBV28 and TRBJ1-2, with TRBD1 matching over 10 bases. V dropped 1 base and J dropped 12; count of bases not matched to a gene: 2. This CDR3 comprises 12 residues. Looked up from germline, CDR1 is MDHEN and CDR2 is SYDVKM. The CDR3 DNA reads TGTGCCAGCAGTTTATCGGGACAGGGGAACACCTTC. As protein: CASSLSGQGNTF.

J is TRBJ1-6 and V is TRBV7-9, with 7 positions matching TRBD1. Germline assignment: CDR1 SEHNR and CDR2 FQNEAQ (reference sequence). Trimming removed 2 bases from V and 7 bases from J; junction bases left unmatched: 14. The CDR3 is made up of 18 amino acids. The CDR3 DNA reads TGTGCCAGCAGCTTATCGCCAACAGGGGTGAGGGCCAATTCACCCCTCCACTTT. This codes for CASSLSPTGVRANSPLHF. The full variable domain, rest sourced from reference TRBV7-9 and TRBJ1-6, is DTGVSQNPRHKITKRGQNVTFRCDPISEHNRLYWYRQTLGQGPEFLTYFQNEAQLEKSRLLSDRFSAERPKGSFSTLEIQRTEQGDSAMYLCASSLSPTGVRANSPLHFGNGTRLTVT.

This clone has a single count. The CDR3 reads CASSEVDVQRLWAYLGYTF. For the CDR3, the DNA is TGTGCCAGCAGTGAAGTGGATGTCCAACGGCTATGGGCGTATTTAGGCTACACCTTC. V and J are TRBV6-1 and TRBJ1-2, with D unclear. Germline V CDR1 and CDR2: MNHNS, SASEGT. The CDR3 is 19 amino acids. V was shortened by 1 base and J by 8 bases, with 29 bases between the two germline ends.

CDR3 loop: CAWSSLGGRVYEKLFF. The DNA for the CDR3 is TGTGCCTGGAGTAGTTTAGGGGGCAGGGTATATGAAAAACTGTTTTTT. The chain links TRBV30 to TRBJ1-4; TRBD1 matches 7 bases. The CDR3 totals 16 residues. Germline CDR1 reads GTSNPN; CDR2 reads SVGIG (reference sequence). J was trimmed by 6 bases and V by 2 bases; bases with no gene match: 12. The full variable domain, rest sourced from reference TRBV30 and TRBJ1-4, is SQTIHQWPATLVQPVGSPLSLECTVEGTSNPNLYWYRQAAGRGLQLLFYSVGIGQISSEVPQNLSASRPQDRQFILSSKKLLLSDSGFYLCAWSSLGGRVYEKLFFGSGTQLSVL.

The chain recombines TRBV5-6 with TRBJ1-5, with 9 bases identical to TRBD1. CDR1 SGHDT and CDR2 YYEEEE come from the germline V gene. The CDR3 is 13 amino acids. V dropped 4 bases and J dropped 5; count of bases not matched to a gene: 1. CDR3 residues: CASSGDRDQPQHF. CDR3 nucleotides: TGTGCCAGCAGCGGGGACAGGGATCAGCCCCAGCATTTT. The entire variable domain, with the rest obtained from reference TRBV5-6 and TRBJ1-5, is as follows: DAGVTQSPTHLIKTRGQQVTLRCSPKSGHDTVSWYQQALGQGPQFIFQYYEEEERQRGNFPDRFSGHQFPNYSSELNVNALLLGDSALYLCASSGDRDQPQHFGDGTRLSIL.

V gene TRBV9 combines with J gene TRBJ2-3, with 9 positions matching TRBD2. CDR3 length: 15 amino acids. Losses at the gene ends were 1 base for V and 6 bases for J; bases not matched to a gene: 6. CDR1 is SGDLS, CDR2 YYNGEE, per germline. The DNA of the CDR3 is TGTGCCAGCAGCGTAACGGCGGGAGGGCTGGATACGCAGTATTTT. Amino acids: CASSVTAGGLDTQYF.

This clone has just a few counts. The chain carries TRBV28 and TRBJ2-7; D is uncertain. Germline CDR1 is MDHEN and CDR2 is SYDVKM. Trimming stripped 3 bases from V and 2 bases from J, with 2 bases between. The CDR3 length is 11 residues. The DNA of the CDR3 is TGTGCCAGCAGTTTCGCCTACGAGCAGTACTTC. Amino acid sequence: CASSFAYEQYF.

This clone was seen just once. The chain recombines TRBV5-4 with TRBJ2-1, with D maybe TRBD1 (6 bases). CDR1 is SGHNT, CDR2 YYREEE, per germline (reference sequence). Trimming took 0 bases from V and 1 from J, leaving 17 bases between them. CDR3 length: 18 residues. The CDR3 reads CASSLGGLGSVSYNEQFF. CDR3 DNA sequence: TGTGCCAGCAGCTTGGGGGGGCTGGGGAGCGTATCCTACAATGAGCAGTTCTTC.

The rearrangement uses TRBV19 and TRBJ1-5; tentatively, D is TRBD1 (6 bases). Trimming removed 9 bases from V and 0 bases from J, with 12 bases in between. Germline V gene sequence: CDR1 LNHDA, CDR2 SQIVND (reference sequence). CDR3 length equals 14 residues. The CDR3, as DNA: TGTGCCAGCAGGACAGCGTATAGCAATCAGCCCCAGCATTTT. Translating it yields CASRTAYSNQPQHF.

The chain recombines TRBV4-2 with TRBJ2-2, with 8 bases identical to TRBD2. V trimming: 0 bases; J trimming: 8 bases; junction bases outside the gene matches: 11. CDR1 is LGHNA and CDR2 is YNFKEQ in the germline V gene. The CDR3 is 17 amino acids. DNA for the CDR3: TGTGCCAGCAGCCAAGAGACTAGCGCCCGGGGAGGGGGGGAGCTGTTTTTT. It translates to CASSQETSARGGGELFF.

This clone occurred a few times. The CDR3 protein is CAWSVGTGYDDTEAFF. The CDR3 DNA sequence: TGTGCCTGGAGTGTGGGGACAGGGTACGATGACACTGAAGCTTTCTTT. The rearrangement links TRBV30 to TRBJ1-1; 9 positions agree with TRBD1. The length of the CDR3 is 16 residues. CDR1 is GTSNPN, CDR2 SVGIG, per germline (reference sequence). V was pared by 0 bases and J by 3 bases, with 8 bases of the junction left unmatched.